This TCR beta chain derives from a study of blood T cell repertoires in COVID-19. Germline V CDR1 and CDR2: SEHNR, FQNEAQ (reference sequence). V lost 3 bases and J 1 base, leaving 12 bases between the germline ends. The CDR3 is 15 amino acids. Sequencing used immunoSEQ multiplex PCR; TCRdb keeps in-frame clones, though not all of them. The table has more than 350,000 clones, roughly 90% seen once. The receptor was isolated from a woman aged 18-29 years who had been exposed to COVID-19. V and J are TRBV7-9 and TRBJ2-5, with TRBD2 as a possible D gene (5 bases). Specimen: PBMCs or T cells enriched from blood (not recorded which). This chain's CDR3 is CASSFEGSGQETQYF. CDR3 DNA sequence: TGTGCCAGCAGCTTCGAGGGATCGGGCCAAGAGACCCAGTACTTC.